The clone carrying this T cell receptor (beta chain) has at least ten counts. Its antigen is still unknown. Clinical symptoms, serum thyroxine, TRAb, thyroid ultrasound and orbital computed tomography were relied on for diagnosis. The data were obtained in a study of Graves' ophthalmopathy and Graves' hyperthyroidism. Background on the study: Investigators collected peripheral blood at initial diagnosis, before any treatment was given. Study-level points and caveats: Detected in blood as well were most expanded thyroid clonotypes with frequency above 0.001.

The CDR3 loop spans 13 amino acids. Per germline, CDR1 SGHDN and CDR2 FVKESK. V was trimmed by 4 bases and J by 0 bases, leaving 4 bases between them. Scientists amplified the TCR beta CDR3 regions from RNA transcripts. The library came from an HTBI-primed first-round RT-PCR and a second-round multiplex PCR. TCRdb re-called the multiplex PCR reads through MiXCR, storing one row per CDR3 protein. The table lists hundreds of thousands of distinct CDR3 sequences, under 50% of them singletons. The chain employs TRBV14 and TRBJ1-3; unclear D gene. Sequencing used peripheral blood. This clonotype was sampled from an adult man with Graves' ophthalmopathy. Written as DNA, the CDR3 is TGTGCCAGCAGCCGCTACTCTGGAAACACCATATATTTT. It yields the protein CASSRYSGNTIYF.